What follows is one T cell receptor (beta chain) and its context. Antigen specificity is unknown. The CDR3 sequence is 16 residues long. Sequencing was performed with immunoSEQ multiplex PCR; in TCRdb, only in-frame clones are kept and a portion is missing. Among tens of thousands of clones, around 86% were seen once, and the ten largest hold 18%. Second-dose intervals of approximately 4 or approximately 12 weeks were pooled. This specimen belongs to a study of T cell responses to AZD1222 COVID-19 vaccine. Study findings and constraints: White British donors predominated, females outnumbered males, and clonal diversity was possibly underestimated. At study baseline, merely five or six AZD1222 recipients were seropositive. Researchers report vaccine-associated CD4 TCRs spanning spike, with dominance at 160-218 and 743-854.

V usage is TRBV21-1 and J usage is TRBJ2-2; TRBD1 is the table's D call and was not checked against the DNA. TRBV21-1 is labeled a pseudogene. The sequence was collected from an adult who received the AZD1222 COVID-19 vaccine. Sequenced here: peripheral blood, sampled 28 days after the second AZD1222 dose. CDR3: CASRGPGTGGSGELFF. Here the CDR3 DNA reads TGTGCCAGCCGGGGACCCGGGACAGGGGGCTCCGGGGAGCTGTTTTTT.